These 9 T cell receptor beta chains originate from one sample sequenced in a study of blood T cell repertoires in COVID-19. The assay was immunoSEQ multiplex PCR, and TCRdb's table has in-frame clones only and misses some. Here the sample spans 6,500 to 8,000 clones, roughly 88% being singletons. Sequencing was performed on peripheral blood. The receptors stem from a human donor with active COVID-19. The donor label of this sample is uncertain.

The gene calls are TRBV30 and TRBJ1-1; D gene uncertain. V was cut by 1 base and J by 1 base, with 4 bases left in between. The CDR3 runs 12 residues. Germline CDR1 and CDR2: GTSNPN and SVGIG (reference sequence). This CDR3 reads CAWSDGNTEAFF. In DNA form, the CDR3 reads TGTGCCTGGAGTGACGGGAACACTGAAGCTTTCTTT.

The V and J genes are TRBV10-1 and TRBJ2-7; 9 nucleotides align to TRBD1. Germline-derived CDR1 and CDR2 are WNHNN and SYGVQD (reference sequence). The V and J ends lost 0 bases and 9 bases, in that order; junction bases with no gene match: 15. This CDR3 has 17 amino acids. The CDR3 DNA reads TGCGCCAGCAGTGAGTCGAGAAGGGACAGGGCCATAGGTATGCAGTACTTC. This encodes CASSESRRDRAIGMQYF.

The CDR3 DNA reads TGTGCCAGCAGTTTTGGACAGGGCCCGAACACCGGGGAGCTGTTTTTT. Protein: CASSFGQGPNTGELFF. This chain joins TRBV27 and TRBJ2-2; TRBD1 aligns across 8 bases. Per the germline V gene, CDR1 is MNHEY and CDR2 is SMNVEV (reference sequence). CDR3 size: 16 residues. V shed 3 bases, J shed 0 bases, and the junction held 3 bases outside the gene matches.

The rearrangement links TRBV4-1 to TRBJ2-5; D might be TRBD2 (6 bases). Germline CDR1 is MGHRA and CDR2 is YSYEKL. Deletions cut 1 base from V and 5 bases from J, with 17 bases between. The CDR3 length is 16 residues. The CDR3 loop reads CASSQAISGSRETQYF. CDR3 DNA: TGCGCCAGCAGCCAAGCAATTAGCGGTTCCCGGGAGACCCAGTACTTC.

The rearrangement uses TRBV5-4 and TRBJ2-6, with D possibly being TRBD2 (7 bases). Germline lookup yields CDR1 SGHNT and CDR2 YYREEE (reference sequence). V dropped 1 base and J dropped 3 bases, with 14 bases sitting between them. The CDR3 has 17 amino acids. The DNA for the CDR3 is TGTGCCAGCAGCTTGAGGGCGGGGGCAGGTGGGGCCAACGTCCTGACTTTC. This translates into CASSLRAGAGGANVLTF.

The V call is TRBV2, the J call TRBJ2-5; the match to TRBD2 covers 9 bases. Trimming took 3 bases from V and 1 from J; bases not matched to a gene: 3. The CDR3 loop spans 15 amino acids. CDR1 is SNHLY, CDR2 FYNNEI, per germline. Written as DNA, the CDR3 is TGTGCCAGCAGTGAGTTAGCGGGAGTCCAAGAGACCCAGTACTTC. Its translation is CASSELAGVQETQYF. Drawing the rest from reference TRBV2 and TRBJ2-5, the complete variable domain is EPEVTQTPSHQVTQMGQEVILRCVPISNHLYFYWYRQILGQKVEFLVSFYNNEISEKSEIFDDQFSVERPDGSNFTLKIRSTKLEDSAMYFCASSELAGVQETQYFGPGTRLLVL.

The chain joins TRBV13 to TRBJ2-7; possibly TRBD1 for D (5 bases). The CDR3 runs to 12 residues. CDR1 and CDR2 from the germline V gene are PRHDT and FYEKMQ (reference sequence). Trimming took off 5 bases at V and 1 base at J, with 6 bases between the two ends. The CDR3 spells CASSRQSYEQYF. CDR3 DNA sequence: TGTGCCAGCAGCCGACAGTCCTACGAGCAGTACTTC.

V is TRBV5-1 and J is TRBJ1-2; D gene ambiguous. This CDR3 has 15 amino acids. CDR1 is SGHRS, CDR2 YFSETQ, per germline. The V gene lost 0 bases and the J gene lost 7 bases, with 16 bases spanning the gap. The CDR3 loop is CASSLVADSRRGYTF. The CDR3 DNA reads TGCGCCAGCAGCTTGGTTGCAGACTCGCGGCGTGGCTACACCTTC.

This sequence joins TRBV7-6 and TRBJ1-3; the D gene is possibly TRBD1 (5 bases). Trimming cost V 0 bases and J 2 bases, with 11 bases left between them. Germline loops: CDR1 SGHVS, CDR2 FNYEAQ. The CDR3 runs 16 residues. CDR3 DNA sequence: TGTGCCAGCAGCTTAGCCGGAAGGGGCCCTGGAAACACCATATATTTT. It translates to CASSLAGRGPGNTIYF.